The source of this T cell receptor (beta chain) is a study of shared clonotypes between healthy human individuals. Study at large: The study used three CD4 naive, three CD4 memory, two CD8 naive and one CD8 memory plate per donor. Overall study findings and caveats: Sharing across several donors was seen in approximately 5.2% of naive CD4 clonotypes.

Naivety among CD8 cells was defined by CD45RO negativity and positive CCR7 selection, thereby excluding terminally differentiated effector memory CD45RA+ cells. Adult donors, all healthy and HIV-negative, had no recent acute infections or vaccinations. CDR1 and CDR2 (germline): SGHNT, YENEEA. This CDR3 is 19 amino acids long. V was pared by 3 bases and J by 0 bases, with 18 bases between. As for this clone: As yet, its antigen is unknown.

Deep was the level at which the assay was run. The repertoire was sequenced with immunoSEQ multiplex PCR; TCRdb's copy has only in-frame clones and lacks some. The profile covers around 2,000,000 clones, with less than 95% appearing a single time and 0.9% to 1.5% taken by the ten largest. The source material was naive CD8+ T cells sorted from blood. This chain links TRBV11-3 with TRBJ2-6; D perhaps matches TRBD1 (6 bases). The sequence was collected from a man younger than 30 in good health. CDR3 bases: TGTGCCAGCAGCTTCGGACAGTCCCGAAGAGCCTCTGGGGCCAACGTCCTGACTTTC. Its protein is CASSFGQSRRASGANVLTF.